This T cell receptor (beta chain) was retrieved from a study of blood T cell repertoires in COVID-19. Generated by immunoSEQ multiplex PCR, the TCRdb table keeps only in-frame clones and is missing some. The sample lists approximately 300,000 clones; 65% to 85% were seen once. V shed 5 bases and J 3 bases; nucleotides not matched to a gene: 11. CDR1 is SGHTA, CDR2 FQGNSA, per germline. This CDR3 is 16 amino acids long. This chain connects TRBV7-2 to TRBJ2-5; 8 nucleotides match TRBD2. The source is a woman between 45 and 60 years old with acute or convalescent COVID-19. The sequenced sample consisted of peripheral blood. CDR3 in DNA: TGTGCCAGCAGCCCCCGACGAGCGGGAGTAGAAGAGACCCAGTACTTC. This codes for CASSPRRAGVEETQYF. The full variable domain, completed using reference TRBV7-2 and TRBJ2-5, is GAGVSQSPSNKVTEKGKDVELRCDPISGHTALYWYRQSLGQGLEFLIYFQGNSAPDKSGLPSDRFSAERTGGSVSTLTIQRTQQEDSAVYLCASSPRRAGVEETQYFGPGTRLLVL.